This record concerns one TCR beta chain sequence. The antigen is undetermined. The table came from immunoSEQ multiplex PCR; TCRdb's copy has only in-frame clones and leaves some out. The sample includes approximately 19,000 clones, about three quarters of them seen just once. The data were obtained in a study of CD4 T cells in relation to SARS-CoV-2 and coronaviruses. Overall study: After roughly eleven days of antigen culture, PBMC TCR beta CDR3s were sequenced.

CDR1 is MNHEY, CDR2 SMNVEV, per germline (reference sequence). V shed 2 bases and J shed 8 bases, with 9 bases lying between them. The CDR3 is 13 amino acids. The unexposed donors gave CD4+ T cells in about 2011-2018, prior to COVID-19. After roughly ten days of culture, CD4+ T cells were isolated. Testing used SARS-CoV-2 S/N and four cold-coronavirus spikes on unexposed-donor CD4+ T cells, cells permitting. Fresh IL-2 medium replaced half the medium on days 3 and 7. This TCR was recovered from a human donor in good health. The rearrangement links TRBV27 to TRBJ1-4; D is undetermined. Source material: CD4+ T cells from PBMCs, cultured in vitro. The CDR3 DNA is TGTGCCAGCAGTTTAAAGGATGGCGAAAAACTGTTTTTT. It is translated as CASSLKDGEKLFF. The complete variable domain, with remaining parts taken from reference TRBV27 and TRBJ1-4, reads EAQVTQNPRYLITVTGKKLTVTCSQNMNHEYMSWYRQDPGLGLRQIYYSMNVEVTDKGDVPEGYKVSRKEKRNFPLILESPSPNQTSLYFCASSLKDGEKLFFGSGTQLSVL.